Listed below are T cell receptor beta chains from one sample, sequenced in a study of monozygotic twins with inflammatory bowel disease. TCRdb processed the 5' RACE reads again and assigns one entry to each CDR3 protein, with no DNA. This sample's table reports some 440,000 distinct CDR3 sequences. Sequenced material: blood. These receptors were taken from a human donor with ulcerative colitis or Crohn's disease, or a healthy co-twin of an affected twin (not recorded which). CDR3s include the opening cysteine and the closing phenylalanine or tryptophan.

>TRBV9|TRBJ2-5
CASSVGSGQYQETQYF
>TRBV19|TRBJ2-1
CASSIGRRDEQFF
>TRBV5-8|TRBJ1-1
CASPPRSGEAFF
>TRBV2|TRBJ1-5
CASGRGWDQPQHF
>TRBV7-9|TRBJ2-1
CASSSLRTGLGDEQFF
>TRBV5-1|TRBJ2-2
CASSFLRTGELNTGELFF
>TRBV5-5|TRBJ2-7
CASSLVPGTAEQYF
>TRBV7-2|TRBJ1-2
CASSTRTGDGGGYTF
>TRBV20-1|TRBJ2-5
CSARAGGKESQYF
>TRBV29-1|TRBJ2-7
CSAIGQAKEQYF
>TRBV5-1|TRBJ2-5
CASSLAGGRKQETQYF
>TRBV11-2|TRBJ2-7
CASSQGGVSSYEQYF
>TRBV7-2|TRBJ2-3
CASSLLNGDTQYF
>TRBV27|TRBJ2-2
CASSLSYRTGLASPGELFF
>TRBV10-3|TRBJ2-1
CAISESLVKVAGNNEQFF
>TRBV5-1|TRBJ2-1
CASSLTGDSSYNEQFF
>TRBV11-2|TRBJ2-1
CASSWTSGGASEQFF
>TRBV7-9|TRBJ2-3
CASSLAHGQTDTQYF
>TRBV10-3|TRBJ1-5
CAISEDRGPLRPQHF
>TRBV19|TRBJ2-4
CASTPSFLGSAKNIQYF
>TRBV5-1|TRBJ2-1
CASSLAGASYNEQFF
>TRBV28|TRBJ2-2
CASSFKSPYTGELFF
>TRBV12-3/TRBV12-4|TRBJ2-5
CASTGEETQYF
>TRBV20-1|TRBJ2-7
CSALRDSSYEQYF
>TRBV6-5|TRBJ1-1
CASSYSGTRTFF
>TRBV12-3/TRBV12-4|TRBJ1-3
CASGTSGNTIYF
>TRBV25-1|TRBJ2-1
CASSSGLTYNEQFF
>TRBV27|TRBJ1-5
CASSYRPPRGWGNQPQHF
>TRBV7-2|TRBJ2-7
CASIPHLGQGDEQYF
>TRBV11-1|TRBJ2-1
CASSLAPGGLSNEQFF
>TRBV29-1|TRBJ2-5
CSVERDTQETQYF
>TRBV5-1|TRBJ2-1
CASSLGGTTNEQFF
>TRBV7-3|TRBJ2-1
CASSAIRGREQFF
>TRBV9|TRBJ1-2
CASESNYGYTF
>TRBV12-3/TRBV12-4|TRBJ2-1
CASSSTNNEQFF
>TRBV19|TRBJ1-5
CASSIPDRVTQPQHF
>TRBV25-1|TRBJ2-7
CASSVNIYEQYF
>TRBV7-6|TRBJ2-7
CASSSGLAATEQYF
>TRBV9|TRBJ2-1
CASSGTSGGATYNEQFF
>TRBV14|TRBJ2-2
CASSPRPRELTGELFF
>TRBV28|TRBJ2-1
CASTPPKLSYNEQFF
>TRBV7-2|TRBJ2-2
CASSLMGTTTGELFF
>TRBV30|TRBJ1-2
CAWSAIGGRAYGYTF
>TRBV5-1|TRBJ2-3
CASSSIVTNTQYF
>TRBV5-4|TRBJ2-1
CASEKGATAGNNEQFF
>TRBV6-1|TRBJ1-1
CASTHMLGGGTEAFF
>TRBV4-3|TRBJ2-3
CASSQAHIDLAGTDTQYF
>TRBV7-9|TRBJ1-4
CASSSKGEKLFF
>TRBV5-8|TRBJ1-2
CASLTGINYGYTF
>TRBV3-1|TRBJ1-1
CASSQWGAGTEAFF
>TRBV7-2|TRBJ1-3
CASSPQPGVRSGNTIYF
>TRBV5-1|TRBJ2-1
CASSLVVQYNEQFF
>TRBV6-2/TRBV6-3|TRBJ2-2
CAHGLRGTGELFF
>TRBV18|TRBJ2-4
CASSPPAAGGRVDIQYF
>TRBV14|TRBJ2-2
CASSQATGVALTGELFF